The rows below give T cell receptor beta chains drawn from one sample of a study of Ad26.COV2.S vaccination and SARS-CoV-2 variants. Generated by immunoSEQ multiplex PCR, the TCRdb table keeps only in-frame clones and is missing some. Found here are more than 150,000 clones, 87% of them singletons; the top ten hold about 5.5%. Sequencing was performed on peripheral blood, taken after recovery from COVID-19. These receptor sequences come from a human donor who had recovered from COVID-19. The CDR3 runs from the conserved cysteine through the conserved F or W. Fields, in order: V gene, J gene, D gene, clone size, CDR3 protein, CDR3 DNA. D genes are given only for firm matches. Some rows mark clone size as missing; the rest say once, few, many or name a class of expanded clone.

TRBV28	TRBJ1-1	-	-	CASSLGAVRDITEAFF	TGTGCCAGCAGTTTAGGGGCAGTGCGGGACATCACTGAAGCTTTCTTT
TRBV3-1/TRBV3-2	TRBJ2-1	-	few	CASSQDSDSTLWEQFF	TGTGCCAGCAGCCAAGACTCCGACAGTACCCTCTGGGAGCAGTTCTTC
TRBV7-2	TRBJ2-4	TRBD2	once	CASSPTSGGGNIQYF	TGTGCCAGCAGCCCTACTAGCGGGGGGGGAAACATTCAGTACTTC
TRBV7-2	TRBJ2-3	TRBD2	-	CASTLGRGLRDTQYF	TGTGCCAGCACCTTAGGGCGGGGGTTAAGAGATACGCAGTATTTT
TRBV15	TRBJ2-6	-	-	CATSRDLASGANVLTF	TGTGCCACCAGCAGAGATCTGGCCTCTGGGGCCAACGTCCTGACTTTC
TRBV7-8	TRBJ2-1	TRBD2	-	CASRLPGLAGEAYNEQFF	TGTGCCAGCAGGTTACCGGGACTAGCGGGAGAGGCCTACAATGAGCAGTTCTTC
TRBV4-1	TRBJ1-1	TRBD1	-	CASSPWDSGNTEAFF	TGCGCCAGCAGCCCGTGGGACAGCGGAAACACTGAAGCTTTCTTT
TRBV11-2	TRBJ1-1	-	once	CASSLWGAGNTEAFF	TGTGCCAGCAGCTTATGGGGGGCGGGCAACACTGAAGCTTTCTTT
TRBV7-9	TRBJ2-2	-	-	CASSLQVSGNTGELFF	TGTGCCAGCAGCCTCCAAGTTAGCGGCAACACCGGGGAGCTGTTTTTT
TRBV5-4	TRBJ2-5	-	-	CASSLGPLGETQYF	TGTGCCAGCAGCTTGGGACCCCTCGGGGAGACCCAGTACTTC
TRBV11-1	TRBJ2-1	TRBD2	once	CASSLAAGAYEQFF	TGTGCCAGCAGCTTAGCGGCGGGAGCGTATGAGCAGTTCTTC
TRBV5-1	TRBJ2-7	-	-	CASSIRDPPYEQYF	TGCGCCAGCAGCATCCGGGACCCCCCCTACGAGCAGTACTTC
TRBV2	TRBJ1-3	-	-	CASTVDSGNTIYF	TGTGCCAGCACGGTGGATTCCGGAAACACCATATATTTT
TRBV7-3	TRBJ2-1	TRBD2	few	CASSLDGGAWNEQFF	TGTGCCAGCAGCTTAGACGGGGGGGCTTGGAATGAGCAGTTCTTC
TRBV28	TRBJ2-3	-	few	CASSFKDTQYF	TGTGCCAGCAGTTTCAAAGATACGCAGTATTTT
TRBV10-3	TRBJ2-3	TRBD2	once	CAISESQRGFGDTQYF	TGTGCCATCAGTGAGTCGCAGCGGGGGTTCGGAGATACGCAGTATTTT
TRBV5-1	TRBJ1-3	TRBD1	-	CASSLASAGGTIYF	TGCGCCAGCAGCTTGGCCAGCGCAGGGGGCACCATATATTTT
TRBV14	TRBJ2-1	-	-	CASSQVAGLNNEQFF	TGTGCCAGCAGCCAAGTCGCGGGACTTAACAATGAGCAGTTCTTC
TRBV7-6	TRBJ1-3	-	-	CASSPRAGPSGNTIYF	TGTGCCAGCAGCCCGAGGGCGGGGCCCTCTGGAAACACCATATATTTT
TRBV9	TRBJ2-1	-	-	CASSPYGGYNEQFF	TGTGCCAGCAGCCCCTATGGGGGCTACAATGAGCAGTTCTTC
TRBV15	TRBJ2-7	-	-	CATSRGQGPQYF	TGTGCCACCAGCAGAGGCCAGGGTCCCCAGTACTTC
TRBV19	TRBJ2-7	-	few	CASSQSSYEQYF	TGTGCCAGTAGCCAGAGCTCCTACGAGCAGTACTTC
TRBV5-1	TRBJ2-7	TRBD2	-	CASSPGLADYEQYF	TGCGCCAGCAGCCCGGGACTAGCGGACTACGAGCAGTACTTC
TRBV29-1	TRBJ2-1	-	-	CSVAWGLDEQFF	TGCAGCGTTGCTTGGGGTTTGGATGAGCAGTTCTTC
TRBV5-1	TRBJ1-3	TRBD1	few	CASSLEGQGGDTIYF	TGCGCCAGCAGCTTGGAAGGACAGGGGGGAGACACCATATATTTT
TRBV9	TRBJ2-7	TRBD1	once	CASSVGQGGYEQYF	TGTGCCAGCAGCGTGGGACAGGGGGGGTACGAGCAGTACTTC
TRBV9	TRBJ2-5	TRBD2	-	CASSLGLAGYQETQYF	TGTGCCAGCAGCCTTGGACTAGCGGGGTACCAAGAGACCCAGTACTTC
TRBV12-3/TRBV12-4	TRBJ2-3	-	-	CASGPTDTQYF	TGTGCCAGCGGCCCCACAGATACGCAGTATTTT
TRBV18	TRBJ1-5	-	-	CASSPQGYSNQPQHF	TGTGCCAGCTCACCACAGGGATATAGCAATCAGCCCCAGCATTTT
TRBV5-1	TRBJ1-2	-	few	CASSFLGGDDYGYTF	TGCGCCAGCAGCTTCCTCGGGGGCGACGACTATGGCTACACCTTC
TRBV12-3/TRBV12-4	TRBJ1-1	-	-	CASTLGGAAEAFF	TGTGCCAGCACCTTAGGCGGGGCCGCTGAAGCTTTCTTT
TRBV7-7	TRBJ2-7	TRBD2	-	CASSPDWASGAYEQYF	TGTGCTAGCAGCCCCGACTGGGCTAGCGGTGCCTACGAGCAGTACTTC
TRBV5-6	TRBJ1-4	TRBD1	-	CASSLGTGPGEKLFF	TGTGCCAGCAGCTTGGGGACAGGGCCGGGTGAAAAACTGTTTTTT
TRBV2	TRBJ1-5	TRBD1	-	CASQGGYNQPQHF	TGTGCCTCCCAGGGGGGGTACAATCAGCCCCAGCATTTT
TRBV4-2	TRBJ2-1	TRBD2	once	CASSQEILAEGLHNEQFF	TGTGCCAGCAGCCAAGAGATCCTAGCGGAAGGCCTACACAATGAGCAGTTCTTC
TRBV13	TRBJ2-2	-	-	CASSRPPGTGELFF	TGTGCCAGCAGCCGACCCCCAGGCACCGGGGAGCTGTTTTTT